Described below is a single T cell receptor beta chain sequence and its context. The CDR3 consists of 11 residues. Germline V gene data show CDR1 as SNHLY and CDR2 as FYNNEI. Trimming left V 6 bases short and J 2 bases short, with 3 bases between. The source of the sample is a study of T cell responses to AZD1222 COVID-19 vaccine. Measured with immunoSEQ multiplex PCR; TCRdb has only the in-frame clones, and not every one. This sample yields about 180,000 clones, of which about 90% are seen a single time; approximately 10% belongs to the top ten. This receptor was identified in an adult who received the AZD1222 COVID-19 vaccine. Here the sequenced sample was peripheral blood, taken 28 days after the second AZD1222 dose. The chain carries TRBV2 and TRBJ2-3, with D uncertain. CDR3 sequence: CASSLTDTQYF. The CDR3 DNA reads as TGTGCCAGCAGCCTCACAGATACGCAGTATTTT.